The entry that follows covers one T cell receptor beta chain sequence. Only in-frame clones appear in the TCRdb table, and some are missing; sequencing was by immunoSEQ multiplex PCR. The top ten clones hold 3.9% of a sample with approximately 140,000 clones, over 70% of them seen once. This record belongs to a study of blood T cell repertoires in COVID-19. V lost 1 base and J 10 bases, leaving 5 bases between the germline ends. The CDR3 has 11 amino acids. Germline V CDR1 and CDR2: SGHVS, FNYEAQ. This TCR was sampled from a man aged 45 to 65 in a cohort exposed to, infected with or recovered from COVID-19 (not recorded which). Sequenced material: PBMCs or T cells enriched from blood (not recorded which). V and J are TRBV7-6 and TRBJ2-4; the D is unclear. The CDR3 is CASSLGGIQYF. The CDR3 bases are TGTGCCAGCAGCTTAGGCGGAATTCAGTACTTC.